Listed here is a single T cell receptor (beta chain). Its specificity is unknown. The sample comes from a study of blood T cells in healthy people across ages. Germline V gives CDR1 SGHTA, CDR2 FQGNSA. The CDR3 is 15 amino acids. The V and J ends lost 5 bases and 1 base, in that order; junction bases with no gene match: 6. Study observations and caveats: Investigators treated diversity estimates from one million T cells as underestimates. The fall in TCR beta diversity per million T cells was roughly linear with age. The study found more naive CD4+ cells and higher diversity in long-lived than aged donors.

Drawing of peripheral blood yielded about 10 milliliters from each donor. Through a sample-barcoded 5' primer and a J-beta primer mix, a second PCR was run for roughly 7 to 12 cycles. TCRdb re-called the 5' RACE reads through MiXCR, storing one row per CDR3 protein. The table records approximately 600,000 distinct CDR3 sequences, approximately 50% of them present only once. The receptor was isolated from a man aged 60-69 years in good health. The V gene is TRBV7-2, the J gene TRBJ2-5; 8 bases align to TRBD2. The sequenced material came from blood. This CDR3 is CASSAVAGSQETQYF. The DNA for the CDR3 is TGTGCCAGCAGCGCCGTAGCGGGGTCCCAAGAGACCCAGTACTTC.